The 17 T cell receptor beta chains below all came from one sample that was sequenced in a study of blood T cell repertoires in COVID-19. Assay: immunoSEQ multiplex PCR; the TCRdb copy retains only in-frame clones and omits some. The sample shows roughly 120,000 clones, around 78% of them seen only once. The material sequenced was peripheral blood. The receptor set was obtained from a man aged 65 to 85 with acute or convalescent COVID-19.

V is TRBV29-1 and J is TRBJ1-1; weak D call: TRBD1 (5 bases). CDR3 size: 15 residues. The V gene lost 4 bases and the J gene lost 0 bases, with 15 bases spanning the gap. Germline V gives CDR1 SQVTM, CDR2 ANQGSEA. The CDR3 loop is CSVAQLGAVNTEAFF. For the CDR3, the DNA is TGCAGCGTTGCCCAACTTGGGGCAGTGAACACTGAAGCTTTCTTT. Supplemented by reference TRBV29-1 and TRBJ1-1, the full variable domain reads SAVISQKPSRDICQRGTSLTIQCQVDSQVTMMFWYRQQPGQSLTLIATANQGSEATYESGFVIDKFPISRPNLTFSTLTVSNMSPEDSSIYLCSVAQLGAVNTEAFFGQGTRLTVV.

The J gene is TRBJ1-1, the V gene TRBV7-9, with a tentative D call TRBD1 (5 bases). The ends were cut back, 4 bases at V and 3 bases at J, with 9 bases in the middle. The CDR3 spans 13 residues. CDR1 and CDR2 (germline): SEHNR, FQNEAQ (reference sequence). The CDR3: CASSSQGDTEAFF. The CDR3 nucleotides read TGTGCCAGCAGCTCCCAAGGGGACACTGAAGCTTTCTTT.

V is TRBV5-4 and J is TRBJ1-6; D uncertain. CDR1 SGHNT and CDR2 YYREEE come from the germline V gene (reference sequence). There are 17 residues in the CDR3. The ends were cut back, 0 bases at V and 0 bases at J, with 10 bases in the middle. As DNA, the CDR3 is TGTGCCAGCAGCTTGGGAGGGAGGAGCTCCTATAATTCACCCCTCCACTTT. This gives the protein CASSLGGRSSYNSPLHF. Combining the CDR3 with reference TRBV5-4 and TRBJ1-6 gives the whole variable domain ETGVTQSPTHLIKTRGQQVTLRCSSQSGHNTVSWYQQALGQGPQFIFQYYREEENGRGNFPPRFSGLQFPNYSSELNVNALELDDSALYLCASSLGGRSSYNSPLHFGNGTRLTVT.

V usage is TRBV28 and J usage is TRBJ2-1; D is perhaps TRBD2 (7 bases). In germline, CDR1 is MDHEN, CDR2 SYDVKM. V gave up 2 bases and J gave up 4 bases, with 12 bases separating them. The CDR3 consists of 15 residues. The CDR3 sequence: CASSLPGGPYNEQFF. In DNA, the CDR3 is TGTGCCAGCAGTTTACCGGGGGGCCCGTACAATGAGCAGTTCTTC.

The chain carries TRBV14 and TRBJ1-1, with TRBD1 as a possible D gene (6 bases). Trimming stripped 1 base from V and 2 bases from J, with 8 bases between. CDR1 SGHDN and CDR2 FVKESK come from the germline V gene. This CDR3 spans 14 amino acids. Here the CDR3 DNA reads TGTGCCAGCAGCCAAGCCAGGGGAAACACTGAAGCTTTCTTT. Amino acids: CASSQARGNTEAFF. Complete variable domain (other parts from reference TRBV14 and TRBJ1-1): EAGVTQFPSHSVIEKGQTVTLRCDPISGHDNLYWYRRVMGKEIKFLLHFVKESKQDESGMPNNRFLAERTGGTYSTLKVQPAELEDSGVYFCASSQARGNTEAFFGQGTRLTVV.

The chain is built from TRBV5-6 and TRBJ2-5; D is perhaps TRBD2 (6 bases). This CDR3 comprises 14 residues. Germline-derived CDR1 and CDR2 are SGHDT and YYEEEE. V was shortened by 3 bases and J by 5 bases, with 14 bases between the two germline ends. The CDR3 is CASSSRSRGETQYF. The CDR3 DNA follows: TGTGCCAGCAGCTCCCGTAGCCGGGGGGAGACCCAGTACTTC. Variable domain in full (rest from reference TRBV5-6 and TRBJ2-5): DAGVTQSPTHLIKTRGQQVTLRCSPKSGHDTVSWYQQALGQGPQFIFQYYEEEERQRGNFPDRFSGHQFPNYSSELNVNALLLGDSALYLCASSSRSRGETQYFGPGTRLLVL.

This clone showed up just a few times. Written as DNA, the CDR3 is TGCGCCAGCAGCCAGCAGGTCCCCCTCCTGAACTATGAAAAACTGTTTTTT. Translation gives CASSQQVPLLNYEKLFF. The chain couples TRBV4-3 to TRBJ1-4; D is undetermined. CDR1 and CDR2 from the germline V gene are LGHNA and YSLEER. Trimming removed 3 bases at V and 6 bases at J, with 20 bases between. The CDR3 covers 17 residues.

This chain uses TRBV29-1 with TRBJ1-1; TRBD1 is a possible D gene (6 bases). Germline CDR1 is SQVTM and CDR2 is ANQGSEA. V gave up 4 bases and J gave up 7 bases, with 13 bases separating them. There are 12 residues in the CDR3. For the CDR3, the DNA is TGCAGCGTTGCTCTCCAACAGGGTGAAGCTTTCTTT. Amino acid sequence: CSVALQQGEAFF.

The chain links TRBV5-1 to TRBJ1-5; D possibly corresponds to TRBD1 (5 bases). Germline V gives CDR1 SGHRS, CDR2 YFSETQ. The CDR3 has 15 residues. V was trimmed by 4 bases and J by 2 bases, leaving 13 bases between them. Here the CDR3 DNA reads TGCGCCAGCAGCCCGGGACTGGGCGGCAATCAGCCCCAGCATTTT. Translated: CASSPGLGGNQPQHF.

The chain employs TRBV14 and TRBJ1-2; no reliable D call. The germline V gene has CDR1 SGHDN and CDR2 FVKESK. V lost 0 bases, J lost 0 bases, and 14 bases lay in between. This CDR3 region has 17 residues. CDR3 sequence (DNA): TGTGCCAGCAGCCAAGATCAATCGAGGGCCGCTAACTATGGCTACACCTTC. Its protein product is CASSQDQSRAANYGYTF.

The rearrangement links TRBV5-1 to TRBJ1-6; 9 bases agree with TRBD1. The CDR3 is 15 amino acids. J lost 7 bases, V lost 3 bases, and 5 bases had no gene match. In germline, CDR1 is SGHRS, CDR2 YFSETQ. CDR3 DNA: TGCGCCAGCAGCTCGGACAGGGGCGGGAATTCACCCCTCCACTTT. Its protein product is CASSSDRGGNSPLHF.

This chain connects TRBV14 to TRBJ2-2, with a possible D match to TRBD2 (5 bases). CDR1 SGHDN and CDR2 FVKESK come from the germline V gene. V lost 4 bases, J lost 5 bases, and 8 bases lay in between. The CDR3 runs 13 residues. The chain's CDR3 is CASSRSGTGELFF. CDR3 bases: TGTGCCAGCAGCCGGTCGGGGACCGGGGAGCTGTTTTTT.

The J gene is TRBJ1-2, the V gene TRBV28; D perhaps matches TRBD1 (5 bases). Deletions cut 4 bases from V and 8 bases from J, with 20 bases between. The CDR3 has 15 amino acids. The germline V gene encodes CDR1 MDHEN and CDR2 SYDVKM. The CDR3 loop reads CASSSKPGTGRGYTF. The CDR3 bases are TGTGCCAGCAGTTCCAAGCCGGGGACTGGGAGGGGCTACACCTTC.

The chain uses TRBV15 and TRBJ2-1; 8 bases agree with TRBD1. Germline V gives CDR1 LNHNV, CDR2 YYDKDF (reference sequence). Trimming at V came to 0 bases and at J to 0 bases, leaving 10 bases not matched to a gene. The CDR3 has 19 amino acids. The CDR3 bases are TGTGCCACCAGCAGAGATCCCATCCAGGGGGCCAGCTCCTACAATGAGCAGTTCTTC. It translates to CATSRDPIQGASSYNEQFF.

The CDR3 is CASSRKTGANTEAFF. CDR3 DNA: TGCGCCAGCAGCCGGAAGACAGGCGCTAACACTGAAGCTTTCTTT. This chain uses TRBV5-1 with TRBJ1-1; TRBD1 is a possible D gene (6 bases). Trimming removed 4 bases at V and 2 bases at J, with 15 bases between. The CDR3 is 15 residues long. Germline V CDR1 and CDR2: SGHRS, YFSETQ. Complete variable domain (other parts from reference TRBV5-1 and TRBJ1-1): KAGVTQTPRYLIKTRGQQVTLSCSPISGHRSVSWYQQTPGQGLQFLFEYFSETQRNKGNFPGRFSGRQFSNSRSEMNVSTLELGDSALYLCASSRKTGANTEAFFGQGTRLTVV.

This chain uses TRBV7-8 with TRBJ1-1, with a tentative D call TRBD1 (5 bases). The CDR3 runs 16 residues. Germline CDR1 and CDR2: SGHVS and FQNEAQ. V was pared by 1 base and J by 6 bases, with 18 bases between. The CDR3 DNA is TGTGCCAGCAGCTTAGTCCAGGGTCTTTTCGGGTCTGAAGCTTTCTTT. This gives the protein CASSLVQGLFGSEAFF.

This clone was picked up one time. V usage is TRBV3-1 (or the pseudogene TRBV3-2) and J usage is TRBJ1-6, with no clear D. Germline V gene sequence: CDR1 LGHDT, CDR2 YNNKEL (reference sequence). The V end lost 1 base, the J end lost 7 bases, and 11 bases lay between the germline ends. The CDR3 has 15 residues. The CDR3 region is CASSQGILRNSPLHF. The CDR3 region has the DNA TGTGCCAGCAGCCAAGGGATTTTGAGGAATTCACCCCTCCACTTT.